The present T cell receptor (beta chain) was sequenced within a study of vaccination effects on CD4 cells after COVID-19 (dated by TCRdb to between 2022 and 2023). Context from the whole study: Each participant received two doses of an mRNA SARS-CoV-2 vaccine, either BNT162b2 or mRNA-1273. The study compared SARS-CoV-2 spike-specific CD4+ TCR repertoires before and after mRNA vaccination in COVID-19 convalescent patients and infection-naive vaccine recipients. The full study included fewer than eleven COVID-19 convalescent patients and several SARS-CoV-2-naive healthy vaccine recipients. In the study, cultures from other donors were sequenced using the Oncomine TCR Beta short-read assay on an Illumina iSeq 100. What the work shows at the level of the full study, not this receptor alone: Limitations of the study were the small number of convalescent patients and the absence of early post-infection timepoints. In healthy vaccine recipients, vaccine-induced clones were almost all SARS-CoV-2 mono-reactive, with only 1 of 255 being cross-reactive with common cold coronaviruses. At late post-vaccination timepoints, both infection-induced and vaccine-induced clones showed marked clonal contraction, consistent with waning T cell responses.

Compared with germline, V lacks 1 base and J lacks 0 bases; bases without a gene match: 3. From the germline V gene, CDR1 is SGHRS and CDR2 is YFSETQ. The CDR3 measures 15 amino acids from cysteine to phenylalanine. The read is trimmed to its CDR3 DNA, 45 bases read in frame from base 1. The ViraFEST assay stimulated PBMC with viral peptide pools and then used TCR sequencing to identify antigen-specific CD4+ T cell clonotypes by expansion. After around 10 days of culture, CD4+ T cells were isolated with the EasySep CD4+ T cell isolation kit. Healthy vaccine recipients had no prior SARS-CoV-2 infection, confirmed by negative nucleocapsid antibodies before and after vaccination. Each well held two million PBMC cultured in IMDM containing roughly 5% human AB serum, 9.5 to 10 IU/ml IL-2 and gentamicin, along with around 11 ug/ml peptides. Half of the culture medium was replaced with fresh IL-2-containing medium on days 3 and 7. Each peptide stimulation condition was cultured in triplicate wells unless otherwise noted. Using Ficoll-Paque Plus gradient centrifugation, PBMC were separated from whole blood and then either used fresh or cryopreserved at -140C. The spike proteins of SARS-CoV-2 and of the common cold coronaviruses HCoV-NL63, HCoV-OC43 and HCoV-229E were spanned by overlapping peptide pools. The QIAamp micro DNA kit was used to extract genomic DNA from the cultured CD4+ T cells.

To note about this clone: Its antigen is not yet known. No per-base quality is available; no much larger clone lies one base away.

Libraries were built with the immunoSEQ multiplex PCR assay. DNA from the cultured, isolated CD4+ T cells was subjected to TCR beta CDR3 sequencing. The study's processing was this. Non-productive TCR sequences were discarded, and reads were trimmed to the CDR3 region, with only CDR3s of 7 or more amino acids retained. The MANAFEST web app was used to identify antigen-specific clonotypes by comparing expansion in peptide wells with expansion in reference cultures. For clones to be considered positive, expansion at FDR<0.05 versus reference and all other wells, an odds ratio above 5, and a frequency above 0.1% in two replicate wells were required. A clonotype was called cross-reactive if it was significantly expanded both in SARS-CoV-2 spike wells and in at least one common cold coronavirus spike condition. CDR3 similarity was assessed by Levenshtein distance using the stringdist R package, and unrooted trees were constructed with ape in R 3.6.1. TCRdb obtained this table from immuneACCESS and retained in-frame rearrangements with V and J assigned. These tables miss some clones; where compared with another copy, unresolved V genes account for less than half of the shortfall, and the remainder is unexplained. V, J and clone size are those of that table, while D and trimming were read from the DNA. The sample table records about 55,000 clones; 70% of these occur just once. About 18% of the sample belongs to the ten largest clones.

Sequenced material: CD4+ T cells from PBMCs cultured with SARS-CoV-2 spike peptides, taken before COVID-19 vaccination. Explained via the paper, the cell subset or site label denotes: SARS-CoV-2 spike overlapping peptide pool stimulation. This chain is built from TRBV5-1 and TRBJ2-5; the central 7 bases match TRBD2. This TCR came from a human donor who received a COVID-19 vaccine. The bases read TGCGCCAGCAGCTTGCTGCGGGGGTACCAAGAGACCCAGTACTTC. It specifies CASSLLRGYQETQYF.